The rows below give T cell receptor beta chains drawn from one sample of a study of T cell repertoires in cytomegalovirus infection. TCRdb analysed the reads with MiXCR anew, one entry per CDR3 protein. The sample includes a few hundred thousand distinct CDR3 sequences, around 40% of them seen just once. For these TCRs, the target antigens are not known. The material sequenced was cultured PBMCs, taken from culture after CMV antigen stimulation. The receptors shown here come from a human donor in good health (CMV status not recorded). Some clones in this sample may be carry-over from other donors' samples. CDR3s include the opening cysteine and the closing phenylalanine or tryptophan. D genes are given only for firm matches. The size field is filled for only some rows; it gives once, few, many or a size class.

15,TRBV2,NA,TRBJ2-1,NA,TGTGCCAGCAGGTACTTGCGGGGCTCCTACAATGAGCAGTTCTTC,CASRYLRGSYNEQFF
14,TRBV4-1,NA,TRBJ2-1,TRBD1,TGCGCCAGCAGCCAGGAGGGACAGGGGAATGAGCAGTTCTTC,CASSQEGQGNEQFF
17,TRBV6-1,NA,TRBJ2-1,TRBD2,TGTGCCAGCAGCTATACCGGGACTAGCGGGAGTAGGAATGAGCAGTTCTTC,CASSYTGTSGSRNEQFF
17,TRBV7-2,few,TRBJ1-6,TRBD1,TGTGCCAGCAGCCCCGGGACAGTCTACTCCTATAATTCACCCCTCCACTTT,CASSPGTVYSYNSPLHF
16,TRBV6-1,once,TRBJ2-2,NA,TGTGCCAGTTCCCTAAGCTGGACCCTGGAAACCGGGGAGCTGTTTTTT,CASSLSWTLETGELFF
14,TRBV12-3/TRBV12-4,few,TRBJ2-3,NA,TGTGCCAGCAGTTTACCCCCCCTAACAGATACGCAGTATTTT,CASSLPPLTDTQYF
13,TRBV7-2,few,TRBJ2-7,NA,TGTGCCAGCAGCTCGGGGTGGGGATACGAGCAGTACTTC,CASSSGWGYEQYF
14,TRBV7-6,NA,TRBJ2-2,TRBD1,TGTGCCAGCAGCCCTAGCCGGACAGGAAGGGAGCTGTTTTTT,CASSPSRTGRELFF
15,TRBV25-1,few,TRBJ1-1,NA,TGTGCCAGCGGGAGCCACCGACTCGGGGTCACTGAAGCTTTCTTT,CASGSHRLGVTEAFF
15,TRBV20-1,NA,TRBJ1-5,TRBD1,TGCAGTGCCCAAGGGGGCGGGGGGAAGGGTCAGCCCCAGCATTTT,CSAQGGGGKGQPQHF
13,TRBV30,once,TRBJ1-2,NA,TGTGCCGGGTCCAGATCCGGGGACTATGGCTACACCTTC,CAGSRSGDYGYTF
14,TRBV6-8,NA,TRBJ2-1,TRBD1,TGTGCCAGTGAACGGGACAGATTTATAGATGAGCAGTTCTTC,CASERDRFIDEQFF
16,TRBV6-1,few,TRBJ2-6,NA,TGTGCCAGCAGTTTTCACATCAGCTCTGGGGCCAACGTCCTGACTTTC,CASSFHISSGANVLTF
16,TRBV4-3,few,TRBJ2-7,NA,TGCGCCAGCAGCCAAGGGTTCCAGGGGCTATCCTACGAGCAGTACTTC,CASSQGFQGLSYEQYF
10,TRBV20-1,NA,TRBJ2-1,NA,TGCAGTGTTTATTACCTAGAGCAGTTCTTC,CSVYYLEQFF
16,TRBV27,few,TRBJ2-4,NA,TGTGCCAGCCCGTTCACACAGGAGGGGTCCAAAAACATTCAGTACTTC,CASPFTQEGSKNIQYF
15,TRBV7-6,NA,TRBJ1-1,NA,TGTGCCAGCAGCTTAAGGGGTCATGGGGCCTCTGAAGCTTTCTTT,CASSLRGHGASEAFF
12,TRBV20-1,NA,TRBJ1-1,NA,TGCAGTGCTGGCAGAGGGAACACTGAAGCTTTCTTT,CSAGRGNTEAFF
14,TRBV29-1,NA,TRBJ1-5,NA,TGCAGCGCGTTACAATCAGGGTCGGGACAGCCCCAGCATTTT,CSALQSGSGQPQHF
17,TRBV19,NA,TRBJ2-5,TRBD2,TGTGCCAGTAGTCCTTCCCCAGGACTAGAACTCCAAGAGACCCAGTACTTC,CASSPSPGLELQETQYF
14,TRBV6-5,few,TRBJ2-3,NA,TGTGCCAGCAGGAAGAGACGGAACACAGATACGCAGTATTTT,CASRKRRNTDTQYF
11,TRBV29-1,NA,TRBJ2-6,NA,TGCAGCGTTGGTAGGGCCAACGTCCTGACTTTC,CSVGRANVLTF
15,TRBV19,NA,TRBJ1-1,TRBD1,TGTGCCAGTAGTCCCTCGGACAGGGTGAACACTGAAGCTTTCTTT,CASSPSDRVNTEAFF
15,TRBV4-3,many,TRBJ1-5,NA,TGCGCCAGCAGCCGCCAGTGGTCGGGCAATCAGCCCCAGCATTTT,CASSRQWSGNQPQHF
14,TRBV6-5,NA,TRBJ2-1,NA,TGTGCCAGCAGTTTGAACGGGCAGTACAATGAGCAGTTCTTC,CASSLNGQYNEQFF
14,TRBV3-1,NA,TRBJ2-7,NA,TGTGCCAGCAGCCTAGGGGAGGATAGCTACGAGCAGTACTTC,CASSLGEDSYEQYF
16,TRBV5-6,NA,TRBJ2-1,TRBD2,TGTGCCAGCAGAACCGTGGGACTAGCGGCAGGGGATGAGCAGTTCTTC,CASRTVGLAAGDEQFF
12,TRBV11-2,NA,TRBJ1-4,NA,TGTGCCAGCAGCTTCTCCGGAAAAGAGCTGTTTTTT,CASSFSGKELFF
15,TRBV11-2,NA,TRBJ2-3,TRBD2,TGTGCCAGCAGCTTATCACTAGCCGGGGGGGATACGCAGTATTTT,CASSLSLAGGDTQYF
14,TRBV7-2,few,TRBJ1-2,NA,TGTGCCAGCAGCGCCGACAGGACCTCCTATGGCTACACCTTC,CASSADRTSYGYTF
15,TRBV27,NA,TRBJ1-2,NA,TGTGCCAGCAGCCCCAGTAGGGGGGAAGAGGGTGGCTACACCTTC,CASSPSRGEEGGYTF
13,TRBV7-2,NA,TRBJ2-1,NA,TGTGCCAGCAGCTTATTTTCTCAGGATGAGCAGTTCTTC,CASSLFSQDEQFF
15,TRBV7-2,NA,TRBJ2-5,TRBD1,TGTGCCAGCAGCCGCTGGGACAGGGGACAAGAGACCCAGTACTTC,CASSRWDRGQETQYF
19,TRBV7-2,few,TRBJ2-3,TRBD2,TGTGCCAGCAGCGGAGCCGGGACTAGCGGGGGGTTGGTCCCGGATACGCAGTATTTT,CASSGAGTSGGLVPDTQYF
12,TRBV5-6,NA,TRBJ2-7,NA,TGTGCCAGCAGCTTTACAGTCTACGAGCAGTACTTC,CASSFTVYEQYF
16,TRBV7-2,few,TRBJ2-1,TRBD1,TGTGCCAGCAGCTTCGGACAGGCCCTGACCTACAATGAGCAGTTCTTC,CASSFGQALTYNEQFF
14,TRBV19,few,TRBJ2-2,NA,TGTGCCAGTAGTATAGTACCCCGGGGAGGGGAGCTGTTTTTT,CASSIVPRGGELFF
14,TRBV2,few,TRBJ2-3,NA,TGTGCCAGCAGTGAAGGAGGGGCCTACGATACGCAGTATTTT,CASSEGGAYDTQYF
13,TRBV7-9,few,TRBJ1-4,NA,TGTGCCAGCAGCTTTTCACAAGGTGAAAAACTGTTTTTT,CASSFSQGEKLFF
17,TRBV10-3,NA,TRBJ2-1,TRBD2,TGTGCCATCAGTGAGTCCCAAGGTAGCGGGGGGGCCCATGAGCAGTTCTTC,CAISESQGSGGAHEQFF
14,TRBV29-1,NA,TRBJ1-1,TRBD1,TGCAGCGGGAGACAGGGTGTGTTTAGCACTGAAGCTTTCTTT,CSGRQGVFSTEAFF
14,TRBV5-1,few,TRBJ1-1,TRBD1,TGCGCCAGCAGCTTGGAGGGACAGGGAAGTGAAGCTTTCTTT,CASSLEGQGSEAFF
16,TRBV6-8,NA,TRBJ2-1,TRBD2,TGTGCCAGCAGCCGCGCCGGGACTAGCGGGAGGAATGAGCAGTTCTTC,CASSRAGTSGRNEQFF
18,TRBV7-2,few,TRBJ2-7,NA,TGTGCCAGCAACGGACTAGGGGGGGGTCGACGGGTGAACGGCGAGCAGTACTTC,CASNGLGGGRRVNGEQYF
14,TRBV19,NA,TRBJ1-2,NA,TGTGCCAGTAGTACAGGACAGATCAACTATGGCTACACCTTC,CASSTGQINYGYTF
16,TRBV7-6,few,TRBJ1-1,NA,TGTGCCAGCAGCTTAGTGTCTAAAATCATGAACACTGAAGCTTTCTTT,CASSLVSKIMNTEAFF
15,TRBV7-2,NA,TRBJ1-5,NA,TGTGCCAGCAGCCCCGGGACGGACGACGATCAGCCCCAGCATTTT,CASSPGTDDDQPQHF
13,TRBV7-2,few,TRBJ2-3,NA,TGTGCCAGCAGCTTATGGGTTGGAGACACGCAGTATTTT,CASSLWVGDTQYF
15,TRBV7-7,few,TRBJ2-5,NA,TGTGCCAGCAGCCCGCAGGGGTATAGCGGTGAGACCCAGTACTTC,CASSPQGYSGETQYF
14,TRBV6-2/TRBV6-3,NA,TRBJ2-7,TRBD2,TGTGCCAGCAGTTACGGCGGGGGAACCTACGAGCAGTACTTC,CASSYGGGTYEQYF
15,TRBV7-6,NA,TRBJ2-1,TRBD2,TGTGCCAGCAGCTCGCGACTAGCGGGGTTCAATGAGCAGTTCTTC,CASSSRLAGFNEQFF
15,TRBV7-2,many,TRBJ2-1,TRBD1,TGTGCCAGCAGCTTAGACAGGGGCTCCTACAATGAGCAGTTCTTC,CASSLDRGSYNEQFF
13,TRBV4-1,NA,TRBJ1-1,NA,TGCGCCAGCAGCCAAGATTCGAACACTGAAGCTTTCTTT,CASSQDSNTEAFF
16,TRBV28,NA,TRBJ2-5,NA,TGTGCCAGCAGCTCGCGGGGCGGGGGCCCCTGGGAGACCCAGTACTTC,CASSSRGGGPWETQYF
14,TRBV6-2/TRBV6-3,NA,TRBJ2-1,TRBD1,TGTGCCAGCAGTTACGGGACAGGTCACAATGAGCAGTTCTTC,CASSYGTGHNEQFF
15,TRBV12-3/TRBV12-4,NA,TRBJ2-7,TRBD2,TGTGCCAGCAGCCCAGACCTCGGGGGTAGCGGGGTAAAGTACTTC,CASSPDLGGSGVKYF
14,TRBV20-1,few,TRBJ2-3,TRBD1,TGCAGTGCTCGATGGACAGGGGGCATGGATACGCAGTATTTT,CSARWTGGMDTQYF
16,TRBV12-3/TRBV12-4,few,TRBJ2-3,NA,TGTGCCAGCAGTTTCAGGCGGAGTGAGGACACAGATACGCAGTATTTT,CASSFRRSEDTDTQYF
15,TRBV7-6,few,TRBJ2-1,NA,TGTGCCAGCAGCTTAGCGAGGCCCCCGGCGAGTGAGCAGTTCTTC,CASSLARPPASEQFF